This TCR beta chain was recorded in a study of blood T cell repertoires in COVID-19. Across the study: Acute and convalescent COVID-19 samples came from the United States, Italy and Spain. PBMCs, B-cell-depleted T cells, or T cells were the source of the cDNA or gDNA that made up the material.

Source study methods: Reference gene primer amplification in the assay estimated nucleated cell counts. Assay: immunoSEQ multiplex PCR; the TCRdb copy retains only in-frame clones and omits some. Clone size and V and J calls were adopted from that table, with D and trimming inferred from the DNA. The data contain 95,000 to 150,000 clones, 70% to 80% of them seen just once; the ten biggest clones take up around 25%. The V and J ends lost 2 bases and 1 base respectively, with 9 bases between them. Germline loops: CDR1 SGHDT, CDR2 YYEEEE. This CDR3 region has 14 residues. The sequence was obtained from a human donor in a cohort sampled during active COVID-19. The specimen was peripheral blood. The rearrangement joins TRBV5-6 to TRBJ1-1; D gene uncertain. The CDR3 region is CASSFKPGNTEAFF. CDR3 in DNA: TGTGCCAGCAGCTTCAAGCCAGGGAACACTGAAGCTTTCTTT.